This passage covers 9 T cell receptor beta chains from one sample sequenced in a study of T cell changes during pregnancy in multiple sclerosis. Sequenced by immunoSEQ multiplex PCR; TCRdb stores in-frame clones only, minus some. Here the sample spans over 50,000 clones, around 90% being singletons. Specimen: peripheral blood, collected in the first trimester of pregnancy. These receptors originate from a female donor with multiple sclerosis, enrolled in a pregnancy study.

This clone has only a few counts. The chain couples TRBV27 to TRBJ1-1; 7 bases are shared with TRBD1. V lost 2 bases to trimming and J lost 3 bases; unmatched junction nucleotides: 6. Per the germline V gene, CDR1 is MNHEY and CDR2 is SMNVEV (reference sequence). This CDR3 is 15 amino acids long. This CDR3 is CASSLGVDRDTEAFF. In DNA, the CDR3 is TGTGCCAGCAGTTTAGGGGTCGACAGGGACACTGAAGCTTTCTTT.

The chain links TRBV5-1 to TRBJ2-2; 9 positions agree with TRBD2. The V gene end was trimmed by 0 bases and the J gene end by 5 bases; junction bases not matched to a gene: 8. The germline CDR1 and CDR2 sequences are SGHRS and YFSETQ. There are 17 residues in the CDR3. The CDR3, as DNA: TGCGCCAGCAGCTTGGAGGGGGGACTAGCCATTACCGGGGAGCTGTTTTTT. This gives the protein CASSLEGGLAITGELFF.

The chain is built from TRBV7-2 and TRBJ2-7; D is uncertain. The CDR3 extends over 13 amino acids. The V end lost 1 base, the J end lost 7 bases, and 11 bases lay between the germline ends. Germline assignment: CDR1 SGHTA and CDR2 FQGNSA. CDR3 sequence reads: CASSLVGGSEQYF. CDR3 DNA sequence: TGTGCCAGCAGCTTAGTAGGCGGCTCGGAGCAGTACTTC.

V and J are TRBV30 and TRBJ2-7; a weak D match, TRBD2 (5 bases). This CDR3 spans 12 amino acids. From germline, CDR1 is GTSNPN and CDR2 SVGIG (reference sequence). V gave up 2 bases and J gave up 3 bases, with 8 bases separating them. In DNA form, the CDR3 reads TGTGCCTGGAGTACGGGAATCTACGAGCAGTACTTC. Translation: CAWSTGIYEQYF.

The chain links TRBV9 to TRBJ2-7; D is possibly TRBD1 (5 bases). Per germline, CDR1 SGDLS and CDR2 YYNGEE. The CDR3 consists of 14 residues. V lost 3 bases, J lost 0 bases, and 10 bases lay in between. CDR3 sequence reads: CASSGETDSYEQYF. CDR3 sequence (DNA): TGTGCCAGCAGCGGAGAGACAGACTCCTACGAGCAGTACTTC.

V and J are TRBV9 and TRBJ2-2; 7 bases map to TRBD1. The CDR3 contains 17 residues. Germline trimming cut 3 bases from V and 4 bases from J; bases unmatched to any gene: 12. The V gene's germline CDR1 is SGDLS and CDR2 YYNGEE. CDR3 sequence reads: CASSEPIQGKGTGELFF. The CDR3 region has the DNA TGTGCCAGCAGCGAGCCGATACAGGGGAAAGGCACCGGGGAGCTGTTTTTT.

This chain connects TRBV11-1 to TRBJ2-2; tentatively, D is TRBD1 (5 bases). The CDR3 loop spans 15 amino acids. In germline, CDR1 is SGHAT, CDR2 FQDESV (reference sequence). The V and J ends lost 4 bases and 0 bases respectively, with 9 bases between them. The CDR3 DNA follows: TGTGCCAGCAGCTCGGACATTGCGAACACCGGGGAGCTGTTTTTT. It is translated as CASSSDIANTGELFF. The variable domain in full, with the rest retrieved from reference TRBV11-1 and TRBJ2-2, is EAEVAQSPRYKITEKSQAVAFWCDPISGHATLYWYRQILGQGPELLVQFQDESVVDDSQLPKDRFSAERLKGVDSTLKIQPAELGDSAMYLCASSSDIANTGELFFGEGSRLTVL.

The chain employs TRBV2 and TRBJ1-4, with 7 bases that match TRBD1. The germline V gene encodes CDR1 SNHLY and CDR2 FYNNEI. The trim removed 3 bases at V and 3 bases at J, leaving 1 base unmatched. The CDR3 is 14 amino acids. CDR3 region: CASSDGTANEKLFF. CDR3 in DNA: TGTGCCAGCAGTGACGGGACAGCTAATGAAAAACTGTTTTTT.

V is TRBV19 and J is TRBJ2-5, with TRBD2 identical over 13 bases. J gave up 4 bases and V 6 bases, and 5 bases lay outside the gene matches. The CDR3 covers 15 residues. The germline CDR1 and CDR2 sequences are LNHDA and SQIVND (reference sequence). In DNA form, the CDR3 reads TGTGCCAGTAGCGGACTAGCGGGAGCCGGAGAGACCCAGTACTTC. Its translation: CASSGLAGAGETQYF. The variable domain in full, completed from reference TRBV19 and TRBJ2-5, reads DGGITQSPKYLFRKEGQNVTLSCEQNLNHDAMYWYRQDPGQGLRLIYYSQIVNDFQKGDIAEGYSVSREKKESFPLTVTSAQKNPTAFYLCASSGLAGAGETQYFGPGTRLLVL.